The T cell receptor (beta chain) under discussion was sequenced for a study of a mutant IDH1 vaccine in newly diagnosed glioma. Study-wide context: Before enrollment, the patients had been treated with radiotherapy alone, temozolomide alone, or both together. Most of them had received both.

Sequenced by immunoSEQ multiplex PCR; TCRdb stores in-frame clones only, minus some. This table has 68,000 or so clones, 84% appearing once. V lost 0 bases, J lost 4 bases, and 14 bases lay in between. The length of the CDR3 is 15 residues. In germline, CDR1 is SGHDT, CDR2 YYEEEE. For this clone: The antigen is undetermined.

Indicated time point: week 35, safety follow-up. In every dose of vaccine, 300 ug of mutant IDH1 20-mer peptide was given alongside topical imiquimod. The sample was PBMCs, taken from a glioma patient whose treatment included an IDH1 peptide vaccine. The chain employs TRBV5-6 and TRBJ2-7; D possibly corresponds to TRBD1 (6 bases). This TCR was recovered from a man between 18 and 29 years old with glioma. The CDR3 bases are TGTGCCAGCAGCTTGGCCCGAGACAGGACGTACGAGCAGTACTTC. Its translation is CASSLARDRTYEQYF. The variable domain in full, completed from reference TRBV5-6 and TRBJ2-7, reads DAGVTQSPTHLIKTRGQQVTLRCSPKSGHDTVSWYQQALGQGPQFIFQYYEEEERQRGNFPDRFSGHQFPNYSSELNVNALLLGDSALYLCASSLARDRTYEQYFGPGTRLTVT.